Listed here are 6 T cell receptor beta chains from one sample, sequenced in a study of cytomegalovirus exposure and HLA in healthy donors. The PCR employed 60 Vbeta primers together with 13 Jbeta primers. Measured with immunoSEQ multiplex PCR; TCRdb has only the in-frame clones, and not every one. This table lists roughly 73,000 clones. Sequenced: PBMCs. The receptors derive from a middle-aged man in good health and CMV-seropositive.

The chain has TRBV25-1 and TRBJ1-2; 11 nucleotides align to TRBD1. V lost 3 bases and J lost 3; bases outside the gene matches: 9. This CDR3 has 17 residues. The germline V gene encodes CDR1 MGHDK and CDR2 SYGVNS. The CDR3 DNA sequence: TGTGCCAGCAGTGACCCTTGGAGGGGACAGGGGGACTATGGCTACACCTTC. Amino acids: CASSDPWRGQGDYGYTF.

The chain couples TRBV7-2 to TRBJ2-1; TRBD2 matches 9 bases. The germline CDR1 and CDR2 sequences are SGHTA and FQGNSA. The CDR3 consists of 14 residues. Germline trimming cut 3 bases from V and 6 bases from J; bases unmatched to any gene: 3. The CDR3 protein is CASSLETSGNEQFF. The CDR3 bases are TGTGCCAGCAGCTTGGAGACTAGCGGCAATGAGCAGTTCTTC.

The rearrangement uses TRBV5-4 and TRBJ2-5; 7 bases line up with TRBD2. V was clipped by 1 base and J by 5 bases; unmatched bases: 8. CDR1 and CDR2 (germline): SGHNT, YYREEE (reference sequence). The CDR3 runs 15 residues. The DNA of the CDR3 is TGTGCCAGCAGCTTGCATGGACCCGGGAGGGAGACCCAGTACTTC. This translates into CASSLHGPGRETQYF.

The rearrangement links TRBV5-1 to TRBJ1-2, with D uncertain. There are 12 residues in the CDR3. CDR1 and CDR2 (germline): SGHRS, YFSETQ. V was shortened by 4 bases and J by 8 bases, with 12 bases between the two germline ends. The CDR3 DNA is TGCGCCAGCAGCCGGGAGGGAGGAGGCTACACCTTC. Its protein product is CASSREGGGYTF.

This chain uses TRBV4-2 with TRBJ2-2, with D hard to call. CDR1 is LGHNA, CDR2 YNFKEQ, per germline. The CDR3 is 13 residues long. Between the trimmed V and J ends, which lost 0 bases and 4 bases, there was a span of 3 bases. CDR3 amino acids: CASSQDGTGELFF. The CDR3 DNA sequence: TGTGCCAGCAGCCAAGACGGCACCGGGGAGCTGTTTTTT.

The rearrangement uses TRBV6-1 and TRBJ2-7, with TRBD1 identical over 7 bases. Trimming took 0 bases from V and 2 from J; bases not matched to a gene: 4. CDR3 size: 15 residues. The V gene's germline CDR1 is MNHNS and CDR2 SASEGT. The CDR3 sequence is CASSEAQDRTYEQYF. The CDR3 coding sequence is TGTGCCAGCAGTGAAGCCCAGGACAGGACCTACGAGCAGTACTTC.